The next 20 T cell receptor beta chains were all read from a single sample in a study of blood T cell repertoires in COVID-19. Assay: immunoSEQ multiplex PCR; the TCRdb copy retains only in-frame clones and omits some. The data show about 94,000 clones, with 80% seen just once and roughly 19% held by the top ten. Sample: peripheral blood. These receptor sequences come from a human donor in a cohort sampled during active COVID-19.

The V and J genes are TRBV3-1 (or the pseudogene TRBV3-2) and TRBJ1-1; D is unclear. Between the trimmed V and J ends, which lost 4 bases and 10 bases, there was a span of 16 bases. Germline values: CDR1 LGHDT, CDR2 YNNKEL (reference sequence). This CDR3 is 13 amino acids long. The CDR3 sequence: CASSPGNGERAFF. The CDR3 bases are TGTGCCAGCAGCCCAGGTAATGGGGAGAGAGCTTTCTTT.

V gene TRBV5-1 combines with J gene TRBJ2-7; D might be TRBD2 (5 bases). Germline CDR1 SGHRS, CDR2 YFSETQ. Trimming shortened V by 0 bases and J by 1 base, and 11 bases separated the two germline ends. The length of the CDR3 is 15 residues. The CDR3 DNA reads TGCGCCAGCAGCTTGGGGCGGGCAAAGTCCTACGAGCAGTACTTC. Translating it yields CASSLGRAKSYEQYF.

CDR3 in DNA: TGCGCCAGCAGCCAATCCATACGATTCGGGGGCTCCTACGAGCAGTACTTC. Its translation: CASSQSIRFGGSYEQYF. The chain recombines TRBV4-1 with TRBJ2-7; perhaps TRBD2 as D (6 bases). The CDR3 has 17 amino acids. Germline lookup yields CDR1 MGHRA and CDR2 YSYEKL. V shed 2 bases and J shed 0 bases, with 17 bases lying between them.

The chain is built from TRBV6-5 and TRBJ1-1; 11 bases match TRBD1. This CDR3 region has 15 residues. V was pared by 6 bases and J by 5 bases, with 8 bases of the junction left unmatched. CDR1 MNHEY and CDR2 SVGAGI come from the germline V gene. In DNA, the CDR3 is TGTGCCAGCAGATGGGGGACAGGGGGAAGAACTGAAGCTTTCTTT. Translation: CASRWGTGGRTEAFF.

The chain is built from TRBV27 and TRBJ2-7; TRBD1 agrees at 11 bases. The CDR3 sequence is 17 residues long. Germline trimming cut 2 bases from V and 5 bases from J; bases unmatched to any gene: 11. Germline V gene sequence: CDR1 MNHEY, CDR2 SMNVEV (reference sequence). CDR3 in DNA: TGTGCCAGCAGTTTAACCGGACAGGGGGCTGTTTGGCACGAGCAGTACTTC. Its translation is CASSLTGQGAVWHEQYF.

The V gene is TRBV4-1, the J gene TRBJ1-6, with D maybe TRBD1 (5 bases). The CDR3 loop spans 13 amino acids. CDR1 and CDR2 from the germline V gene are MGHRA and YSYEKL. Trimming removed 2 bases at V and 8 bases at J, with 7 bases between. This CDR3 reads CASSQRGDSPLHF. Written as DNA, the CDR3 is TGCGCCAGCAGCCAACGGGGGGATTCACCCCTCCACTTT.

The V gene is TRBV7-8, the J gene TRBJ1-5, with D possibly matching TRBD1 (6 bases). Germline CDR1 SGHVS, CDR2 FQNEAQ. The CDR3 totals 12 residues. V lost 5 bases to trimming and J lost 6 bases, with 8 bases between them. Here the CDR3 DNA reads TGTGCCAGCAGCGGGGGCGGTCAGCCCCAGCATTTT. Protein: CASSGGGQPQHF.

The gene calls are TRBV28 and TRBJ2-5, with D unresolved. The germline gives CDR1 MDHEN, CDR2 SYDVKM. This CDR3 has 13 amino acids. With 2 bases removed from V and 3 bases from J, the gap between germline ends came to 7 bases. The CDR3 sequence is CASSLGPKETQYF. The CDR3, as DNA: TGTGCCAGCAGTTTAGGGCCCAAAGAGACCCAGTACTTC.

J is TRBJ2-7 and V is TRBV7-3; 7 positions match TRBD2. Germline loops: CDR1 SGHTA, CDR2 FQGTGA. V was pared by 2 bases and J by 2 bases, with 9 bases of the junction left unmatched. CDR3 length equals 16 residues. CDR3 bases: TGTGCCAGCAGCTTAGCACCGGGACTACCTACCTACGAGCAGTACTTC. Its translation is CASSLAPGLPTYEQYF.

The rearrangement joins TRBV27 to TRBJ2-6; no reliable D call. The V and J ends lost 5 bases and 0 bases respectively, with 5 bases between them. Germline loops: CDR1 MNHEY, CDR2 SMNVEV (reference sequence). This CDR3 has 14 residues. The CDR3 loop reads CASSLLSGANVLTF. CDR3 coding DNA: TGTGCCAGCAGTCTCCTCTCTGGGGCCAACGTCCTGACTTTC. Full variable domain (remainder filled in from reference TRBV27 and TRBJ2-6): EAQVTQNPRYLITVTGKKLTVTCSQNMNHEYMSWYRQDPGLGLRQIYYSMNVEVTDKGDVPEGYKVSRKEKRNFPLILESPSPNQTSLYFCASSLLSGANVLTFGAGSRLTVL.

This clone was seen at least ten times. This sequence joins TRBV7-9 and TRBJ1-1, with D possibly matching TRBD1 (6 bases). Trimming left V 5 bases short and J 2 bases short, with 9 bases between. The CDR3 contains 13 residues. Per the germline V gene, CDR1 is SEHNR and CDR2 is FQNEAQ (reference sequence). The CDR3 DNA reads as TGTGCCAGCAGCACGGACAGCAACACTGAAGCTTTCTTT. This codes for CASSTDSNTEAFF.

The J gene is TRBJ1-1, the V gene TRBV6-5; tentative D call: TRBD1 (5 bases). V was pared by 4 bases and J by 0 bases, with 9 bases between. CDR3 length equals 14 residues. From germline, CDR1 is MNHEY and CDR2 SVGAGI. This CDR3 is CASSWGGVNTEAFF. CDR3 DNA sequence: TGTGCCAGCAGTTGGGGGGGGGTGAACACTGAAGCTTTCTTT.

The chain uses TRBV19 and TRBJ2-7, with 7 bases that match TRBD1. After removal of 9 bases from V and 3 bases from J, the junction contained 11 bases not matched to a gene. The CDR3 sequence is 14 residues long. Germline lookup yields CDR1 LNHDA and CDR2 SQIVND (reference sequence). CDR3: CASSEVTGIYEQYF. DNA for the CDR3: TGTGCCAGCTCAGAGGTGACAGGGATCTACGAGCAGTACTTC. The whole variable domain, remainder taken from reference TRBV19 and TRBJ2-7, is DGGITQSPKYLFRKEGQNVTLSCEQNLNHDAMYWYRQDPGQGLRLIYYSQIVNDFQKGDIAEGYSVSREKKESFPLTVTSAQKNPTAFYLCASSEVTGIYEQYFGPGTRLTVT.

V is TRBV28 and J is TRBJ1-2; D is perhaps TRBD1 (5 bases). The germline gives CDR1 MDHEN, CDR2 SYDVKM. The V and J ends lost 5 bases and 3 bases respectively, with 13 bases between them. This CDR3 comprises 14 residues. CDR3 bases: TGTGCCAGCAGTACGGGTGGAGGGGACTATGGCTACACCTTC. Translation gives CASSTGGGDYGYTF.

The CDR3 region has the DNA TGTGCCTGGAGTCCTCCGACAGCTTTGAACACTGAAGCTTTCTTT. This sequence encodes CAWSPPTALNTEAFF. V is TRBV30 and J is TRBJ1-1; D is perhaps TRBD1 (5 bases). Germline V gene data show CDR1 as GTSNPN and CDR2 as SVGIG (reference sequence). With 2 bases removed from V and 0 bases from J, the gap between germline ends came to 13 bases. There are 15 residues in the CDR3.

V is TRBV6-5 and J is TRBJ1-2; D unclear. Looked up from germline, CDR1 is MNHEY and CDR2 is SVGAGI. The length of the CDR3 is 12 residues. V was cut by 6 bases and J by 10 bases, with 15 bases left in between. The CDR3 coding sequence is TGTGCCAGCAGCCACCACGTGCGTTACTACACCTTC. It is translated as CASSHHVRYYTF.

The V gene is TRBV15, the J gene TRBJ1-2, with D possibly being TRBD1 (5 bases). The V and J ends lost 0 bases and 1 base respectively, with 9 bases between them. From germline, CDR1 is LNHNV and CDR2 YYDKDF (reference sequence). This CDR3 contains 15 residues. The CDR3 spells CATSREIGGNYGYTF. The CDR3, as DNA: TGTGCCACCAGCAGAGAAATCGGGGGTAACTATGGCTACACCTTC.

The genes are TRBV7-8 and TRBJ1-4; D is unresolved. Trimming stripped 5 bases from V and 3 bases from J, with 7 bases between. The CDR3 length is 13 residues. Germline V gene sequence: CDR1 SGHVS, CDR2 FQNEAQ. The CDR3 DNA sequence: TGTGCCAGCAGCGGAGGCGCTAATGAAAAACTGTTTTTT. Translating it yields CASSGGANEKLFF.

There are a few counts of this clone. The rearrangement links TRBV13 to TRBJ1-1; 8 bases align to TRBD1. The CDR3 spans 15 residues. Germline CDR1 is PRHDT and CDR2 is FYEKMQ (reference sequence). The V and J ends lost 7 bases and 9 bases, in that order; junction bases with no gene match: 16. The CDR3 DNA sequence: TGTGCCAGCATCCCCGGGCAGGGGGCTAATAGGAAAGCTTTCTTT. This sequence encodes CASIPGQGANRKAFF.

The rearrangement joins TRBV7-9 to TRBJ2-2; 7 nucleotides match TRBD2. Germline trimming cut 5 bases from V and 3 bases from J; bases unmatched to any gene: 12. The CDR3 totals 17 residues. Germline V CDR1 and CDR2: SEHNR, FQNEAQ (reference sequence). For the CDR3, the DNA is TGTGCCAGCAGCATACCTCAGTGGGGAGGGGACACCGGGGAGCTGTTTTTT. It is translated as CASSIPQWGGDTGELFF.